Sequencing of this T cell receptor (beta chain) was carried out in a study of molecular identifiers for immune sequencing clone quantification. Overall study findings and caveats: Under 1% of molecules in naive cells, but over 99% of effector molecules, belonged to clones above 20 RNA copies.

TCRdb processed the PCR reads anew with MiXCR; each CDR3 protein has one entry. Here the sample spans around 40,000 distinct CDR3 sequences, about 19% being singletons. This clonotype was recorded many times. The antigen is not known. This CDR3 is built from 12 residues. CDR1 and CDR2 (germline): LGHNT, FRNRAP. Trimming shortened V by 6 bases and J by 6 bases, and 8 bases separated the two germline ends. Sequences were obtained from naive CD8+ T cells from blood, with Jurkat cell RNA spiked in. Subset given: FACS-sorted CD8+CD4-CCR7+CD45RA+ naive T cells. The sequence was collected from a human donor in good health. Some libraries in this study had Jurkat cell RNA spiked in. V is TRBV12-5 and J is TRBJ1-4; D uncertain. This CDR3 reads CASGKGDEKLFF. The CDR3 nucleotides read TGTGCTAGTGGGAAGGGCGATGAAAAACTGTTTTTT.